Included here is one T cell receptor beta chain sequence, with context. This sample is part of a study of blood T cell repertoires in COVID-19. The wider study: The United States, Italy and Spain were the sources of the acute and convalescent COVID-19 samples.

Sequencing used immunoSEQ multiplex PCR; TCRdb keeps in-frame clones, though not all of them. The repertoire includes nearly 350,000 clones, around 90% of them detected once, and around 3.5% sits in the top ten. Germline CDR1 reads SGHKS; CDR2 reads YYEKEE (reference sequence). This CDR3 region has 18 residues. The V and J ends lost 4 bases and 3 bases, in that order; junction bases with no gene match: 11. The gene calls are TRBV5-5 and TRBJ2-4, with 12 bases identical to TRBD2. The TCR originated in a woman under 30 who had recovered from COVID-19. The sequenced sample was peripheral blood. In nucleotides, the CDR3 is TGTGCCAGCAGCATATGGACTAGCGGGACCTATATCAAAAACATTCAGTACTTC. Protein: CASSIWTSGTYIKNIQYF.